These T cell receptor beta chains were read from a single sample in a study of blood T cell repertoires in COVID-19. Some clones are missing from TCRdb's copy, which holds only in-frame ones; the method was immunoSEQ multiplex PCR. Among 200,000 or so clones listed, about 88% were seen once. The sequencing input was peripheral blood. Every receptor here comes from a man in his fifties or sixties with acute or convalescent COVID-19. Each CDR3 is given with its conserved first and last residue. D genes are given only for firm matches. Expanded clones are given a class, and other clones once, few, many or no size at all.

CASRDREVLQPQHF TGTGCCAGCAGAGACAGGGAGGTTTTACAGCCCCAGCATTTT NA TRBV6-5 TRBD1 TRBJ1-5
CASSPGGGAGEQYF TGTGCCAGCAGCCCCGGCGGGGGGGCCGGTGAGCAGTACTTC few TRBV9 TRBD2 TRBJ2-7
CASSQIRGATNEKLFF TGTGCCAGCAGCCAAATCCGGGGTGCAACTAATGAAAAACTGTTTTTT NA TRBV3-1/TRBV3-2 NA TRBJ1-4
CASSFRSRGGRENEQFF TGTGCCAGCAGTTTTCGCAGTCGGGGGGGCCGGGAGAATGAGCAGTTCTTC NA TRBV27 TRBD2 TRBJ2-1
CASSRLASNTGELFF TGTGCCAGCAGTCGACTAGCGTCGAACACCGGGGAGCTGTTTTTT NA TRBV2 TRBD2 TRBJ2-2
CASSLAGSGDEQYF TGTGCCAGCAGCTTGGCGGGGTCCGGGGACGAGCAGTACTTC NA TRBV7-2 NA TRBJ2-7
CASSQDLQGPYEQYF TGTGCCAGCAGCCAAGATCTACAGGGGCCCTACGAGCAGTACTTC NA TRBV3-1/TRBV3-2 TRBD1 TRBJ2-7
CASSYSRISEKLFF TGTGCCAGCAGTTACTCGAGAATATCAGAAAAACTGTTTTTT NA TRBV6-2/TRBV6-3 NA TRBJ1-4
CASSLQGRNYGYTF TGTGCCAGCAGCTTACAGGGGCGGAACTATGGCTACACCTTC few TRBV5-6 TRBD1 TRBJ1-2
CASRQLGANSGNTIYF TGTGCCAGCAGGCAACTGGGGGCAAACTCTGGAAACACCATATATTTT NA TRBV11-2 NA TRBJ1-3
CASSRQDRDDTEAFF TGTGCCAGCAGCCGACAGGACAGGGATGACACTGAAGCTTTCTTT NA TRBV7-9 TRBD1 TRBJ1-1
CASSVDTEETQYF TGTGCCAGCAGCGTGGACACCGAAGAGACCCAGTACTTC NA TRBV9 NA TRBJ2-5
CASKPGSSYEQYF TGTGCCAGCAAGCCGGGAAGCTCCTACGAGCAGTACTTC NA TRBV7-9 NA TRBJ2-7
CASSAPSGGAGANVLTF TGTGCCAGCAGTGCTCCTAGCGGGGGGGCTGGGGCCAACGTCCTGACTTTC NA TRBV6-1 TRBD2 TRBJ2-6
CATSPTALLSTDTQYF TGTGCCACCTCCCCTACCGCGTTGTTAAGCACAGATACGCAGTATTTT few TRBV6-4 NA TRBJ2-3
CASSVTSGGFPYEQYF TGCGCCAGCAGCGTGACTAGCGGGGGTTTTCCCTACGAGCAGTACTTC NA TRBV5-1 TRBD2 TRBJ2-7
CASRSSVGVSYEQYF TGTGCCAGCAGGTCCTCCGTAGGGGTGAGCTACGAGCAGTACTTC NA TRBV6-5 NA TRBJ2-7
CASSLLAGELQETQYF TGTGCCAGCAGCCTACTAGCGGGAGAACTTCAAGAGACCCAGTACTTC once TRBV5-5 TRBD2 TRBJ2-5
CASSSTGGNYEQYF TGTGCCAGCAGCTCGACAGGGGGGAACTACGAGCAGTACTTC NA TRBV7-9 TRBD1 TRBJ2-7
CASTGTGGANYGYTF TGTGCCAGTACCGGGACAGGGGGCGCGAACTATGGCTACACCTTC NA TRBV6-5 TRBD1 TRBJ1-2
CASSRQGNQPQHF TGTGCCAGCAGTCGCCAGGGCAATCAGCCCCAGCATTTT NA TRBV6-5 NA TRBJ1-5
CASSKNTVAKNIQYF TGTGCCAGCAGCAAGAATACAGTAGCCAAAAACATTCAGTACTTC NA TRBV27 NA TRBJ2-4
CASSGPADTQYF TGTGCCAGCAGCGGTCCAGCAGATACGCAGTATTTT once TRBV5-4 NA TRBJ2-3
CASSVAIGGQALSLYEQYF TGTGCCAGCAGCGTAGCCATCGGGGGTCAGGCCTTATCCCTCTACGAGCAGTACTTC NA TRBV9 NA TRBJ2-7
CASSLAYRTGNGYTF TGTGCCAGCAGCTTAGCATATAGGACAGGGAATGGCTACACCTTC once TRBV7-2 TRBD1 TRBJ1-2
CSLNCLRTGLETEAFF TGCAGCCTCAATTGCCTTAGGACAGGCCTTGAGACTGAAGCTTTCTTT NA TRBV29-1 TRBD1 TRBJ1-1
CASSPSGQGFEKLFF TGTGCCAGCTCACCCTCGGGACAGGGGTTTGAAAAACTGTTTTTT NA TRBV18 TRBD1 TRBJ1-4
CASSYLNTGVGSPLHF TGTGCCAGCAGTTATCTGAATACAGGGGTAGGCTCACCCCTCCACTTT NA TRBV6-2/TRBV6-3 TRBD1 TRBJ1-6
CASSQGPMTTGETQYF TGTGCCAGCAGCCAAGGGCCTATGACAACAGGGGAGACCCAGTACTTC NA TRBV4-2 NA TRBJ2-5
CASSGQESLYEQYF TGTGCCAGCAGTGGACAGGAATCACTCTACGAGCAGTACTTC NA TRBV2 NA TRBJ2-7
CASSLAEWGRAEKLFF TGTGCCAGCAGCTTGGCCGAGTGGGGGCGAGCTGAAAAACTGTTTTTT NA TRBV5-6 NA TRBJ1-4
CASSLAGRASGGAVWTDTQYF TGTGCCAGCAGCTTAGCGGGGAGGGCTAGCGGGGGGGCCGTGTGGACAGATACGCAGTATTTT NA TRBV13 TRBD2 TRBJ2-3